These T cell receptor beta chains were read from a single sample in a study of PD-1 blockade in classical Hodgkin lymphoma. The data were produced by immunoSEQ multiplex PCR, yet TCRdb's version contains in-frame clones alone and is incomplete. The sample lists 40,000 or so clones; 86% were seen once. The sequencing here drew on peripheral blood mononuclear cells (PBMCs), taken before the second cycle of nivolumab. The receptor set was obtained from a human donor with classical Hodgkin lymphoma. The CDR3 runs from the conserved cysteine through the conserved F or W. The D gene is left open where the match is weak. A row's size may be missing; if present it is once, few, many or a size class.

d_gene | j_gene | abundance | v_gene | CDR3aa | CDR3nt
TRBD1 | TRBJ2-5 | - | TRBV10-2 | CASSAYRGRWETQYF | TGCGCCAGCAGTGCCTACAGGGGGCGGTGGGAGACCCAGTACTTC
TRBD1 | TRBJ1-3 | - | TRBV9 | CASSPRDRAGRASGNTIYF | TGTGCCAGCAGCCCGCGGGACAGGGCCGGAAGGGCCTCTGGAAACACCATATATTTT
TRBD2 | TRBJ2-7 | - | TRBV29-1 | CSVVERVTSPRPYEQYF | TGCAGCGTTGTAGAGAGAGTGACTAGCCCGAGGCCCTACGAGCAGTACTTC
- | TRBJ2-3 | - | TRBV11-2 | CASSPLPKDTQYF | TGTGCCAGCAGCCCCCTCCCGAAAGATACGCAGTATTTT
- | TRBJ2-1 | once | TRBV7-2 | CASSLSVYLREQFF | TGTGCCAGCAGCTTATCGGTCTACCTCAGGGAGCAGTTCTTC
- | TRBJ1-2 | few | TRBV9 | CASSVQANYGYTF | TGTGCCAGCAGCGTGCAAGCTAACTATGGCTACACCTTC
TRBD2 | TRBJ2-7 | - | TRBV4-2 | CASSQGLRLAGGTLGYEQYF | TGTGCCAGCAGCCAAGGCTTACGACTAGCGGGAGGCACCCTAGGGTACGAGCAGTACTTC
TRBD1 | TRBJ2-3 | - | TRBV9 | CASSVVGQDFTDTQYF | TGTGCCAGCAGCGTAGTCGGACAGGACTTCACAGATACGCAGTATTTT
- | TRBJ2-2 | - | TRBV7-2 | CASSLAGTLGVNTGELFF | TGTGCCAGCAGCTTAGCGGGGACACTTGGGGTTAACACCGGGGAGCTGTTTTTT
TRBD1 | TRBJ2-2 | - | TRBV27 | CASTLQGGTGELFF | TGTGCCAGCACCCTACAGGGGGGAACCGGGGAGCTGTTTTTT
- | TRBJ2-3 | - | TRBV7-8 | CASSSTDTQYF | TGTGCCAGCAGCTCCACAGATACGCAGTATTTT
- | TRBJ1-6 | - | TRBV18 | CASSPDRSNSPLHF | TGTGCCAGCTCACCCGACAGGAGTAATTCACCCCTCCACTTT
- | TRBJ1-5 | once | TRBV7-8 | CASSPEEAGQPQHF | TGTGCCAGCAGCCCGGAGGAGGCGGGTCAGCCCCAGCATTTT
TRBD1 | TRBJ2-5 | - | TRBV7-6 | CASSLGTGTAQETQYF | TGTGCCAGCAGCCTCGGGACAGGGACCGCCCAAGAGACCCAGTACTTC
- | TRBJ1-2 | - | TRBV7-9 | CASSPMGLNGYTF | TGTGCCAGCAGCCCAATGGGCCTGAATGGCTACACCTTC
TRBD1 | TRBJ1-1 | - | TRBV5-1 | CASSPDRVGTEAFF | TGCGCCAGCAGCCCGGACAGGGTTGGAACTGAAGCTTTCTTT